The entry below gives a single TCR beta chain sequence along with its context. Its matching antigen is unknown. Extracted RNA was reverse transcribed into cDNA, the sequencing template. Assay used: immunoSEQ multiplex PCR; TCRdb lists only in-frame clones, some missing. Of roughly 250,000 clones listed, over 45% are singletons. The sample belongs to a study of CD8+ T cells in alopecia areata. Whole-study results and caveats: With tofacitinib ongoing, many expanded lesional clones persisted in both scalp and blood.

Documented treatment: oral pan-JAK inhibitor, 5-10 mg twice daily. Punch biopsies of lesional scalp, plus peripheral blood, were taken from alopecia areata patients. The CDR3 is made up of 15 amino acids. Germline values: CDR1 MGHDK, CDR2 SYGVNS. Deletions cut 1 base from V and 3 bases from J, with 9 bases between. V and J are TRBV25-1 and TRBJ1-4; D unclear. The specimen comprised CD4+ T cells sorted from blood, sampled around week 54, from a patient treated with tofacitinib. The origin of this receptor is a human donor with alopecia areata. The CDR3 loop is CASSELARSNEKLFF. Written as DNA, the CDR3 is TGTGCCAGCAGTGAATTGGCCCGATCTAATGAAAAACTGTTTTTT.